This entry lists 3 T cell receptor beta chains sequenced from one sample in a study of cytomegalovirus exposure and HLA in healthy donors. The PCR employed 60 Vbeta primers together with 13 Jbeta primers. Clones were sequenced by immunoSEQ multiplex PCR, and TCRdb holds only the in-frame ones, with some missing. The sample records 110,000 to 150,000 clones, 65% to 90% being singletons. Input material: PBMCs. These receptors all come from a female donor in good health and CMV-seronegative.

A few counts support this clone. This rearrangement joins TRBV6-5 to TRBJ2-7, with 7 positions matching TRBD1. V lost 5 bases and J lost 2; bases outside the gene matches: 9. Germline V gene lookup returns CDR1 MNHEY and CDR2 SVGAGI. The CDR3 runs 15 residues. The chain's CDR3 is CASSADRALPYEQYF. CDR3 in DNA: TGTGCCAGCAGTGCCGACAGGGCCCTACCCTACGAGCAGTACTTC.

The V call is TRBV16, the J call TRBJ1-5; 9 positions agree with TRBD1. Germline V gene lookup returns CDR1 KGHSY and CDR2 FQNENV. J was trimmed by 6 bases and V by 2 bases; bases with no gene match: 8. The CDR3 runs 16 residues. This CDR3 is CASSQGRDRVGQPQHF. The CDR3 DNA is TGTGCCAGCAGCCAAGGTCGGGACAGGGTGGGTCAGCCCCAGCATTTT.

This clone was recorded a few times. The chain joins TRBV29-1 to TRBJ1-2; tentatively, D is TRBD1 (5 bases). CDR3 size: 14 residues. V dropped 4 bases and J dropped 0 bases, with 12 bases sitting between them. Germline V gives CDR1 SQVTM, CDR2 ANQGSEA. In nucleotides, the CDR3 is TGCAGCGTTGTGACTCAGACAGCTAACTATGGCTACACCTTC. Translation: CSVVTQTANYGYTF.